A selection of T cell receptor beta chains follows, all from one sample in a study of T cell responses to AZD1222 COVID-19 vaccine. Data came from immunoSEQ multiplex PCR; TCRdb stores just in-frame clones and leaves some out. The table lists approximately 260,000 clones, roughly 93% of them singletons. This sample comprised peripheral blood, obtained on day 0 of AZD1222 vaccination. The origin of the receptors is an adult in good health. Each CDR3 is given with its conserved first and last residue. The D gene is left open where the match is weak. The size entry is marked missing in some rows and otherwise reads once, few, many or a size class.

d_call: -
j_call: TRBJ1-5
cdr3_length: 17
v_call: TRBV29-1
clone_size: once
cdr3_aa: CSARDPSQFCSNQPQHF
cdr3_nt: TGCAGCGCCCGAGACCCGTCCCAATTCTGCAGCAATCAGCCCCAGCATTTT

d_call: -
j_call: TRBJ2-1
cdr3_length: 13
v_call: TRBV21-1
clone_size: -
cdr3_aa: CASSRSLAPREFF
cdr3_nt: TGTGCCAGCAGCCGCTCTCTAGCGCCGAGGGAGTTCTTC

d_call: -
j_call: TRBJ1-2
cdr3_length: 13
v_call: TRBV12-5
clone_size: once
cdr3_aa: CASGLGGSSGYTF
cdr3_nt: TGTGCTAGTGGTTTGGGGGGGAGTAGTGGCTACACCTTC

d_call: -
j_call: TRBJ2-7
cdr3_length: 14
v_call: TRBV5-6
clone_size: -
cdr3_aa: CASSGTSGSGEQYF
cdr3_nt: TGTGCCAGCAGCGGTACGTCGGGTTCCGGCGAGCAGTACTTC

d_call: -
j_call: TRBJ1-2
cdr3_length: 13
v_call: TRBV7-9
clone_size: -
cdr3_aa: CASSSFQGRGYTF
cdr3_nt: TGTGCCAGCAGCTCGTTCCAGGGGAGGGGCTACACCTTC

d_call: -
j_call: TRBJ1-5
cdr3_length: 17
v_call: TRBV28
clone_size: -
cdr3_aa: CASRLNRGLVGNQPQHF
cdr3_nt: TGTGCCAGCAGACTAAACCGGGGCCTGGTGGGCAATCAGCCCCAGCATTTT

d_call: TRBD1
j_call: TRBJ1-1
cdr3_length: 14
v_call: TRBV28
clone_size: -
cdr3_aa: CASSSGQGNTEAFF
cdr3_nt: TGTGCCAGCAGTTCGGGACAGGGGAACACTGAAGCTTTCTTT

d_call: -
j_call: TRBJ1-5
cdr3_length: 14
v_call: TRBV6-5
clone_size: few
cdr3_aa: CASSYSGGNQPQHF
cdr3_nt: TGTGCCAGCAGTTATTCAGGGGGCAATCAGCCCCAGCATTTT

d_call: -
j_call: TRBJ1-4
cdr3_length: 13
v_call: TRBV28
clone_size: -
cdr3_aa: CASLDGAREKLFF
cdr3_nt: TGTGCCAGCCTCGATGGGGCTAGGGAAAAACTGTTTTTT

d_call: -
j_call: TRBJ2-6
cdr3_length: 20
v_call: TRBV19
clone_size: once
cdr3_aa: CASSIAGLPHRLAGANVLTF
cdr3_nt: TGTGCCAGTAGTATAGCGGGTTTGCCCCATAGGCTGGCTGGGGCCAACGTCCTGACTTTC

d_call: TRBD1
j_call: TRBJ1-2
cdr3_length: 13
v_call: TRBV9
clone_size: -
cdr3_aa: CASSPRDRGGFTF
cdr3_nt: TGTGCCAGCAGCCCCCGGGACAGGGGTGGCTTCACCTTC

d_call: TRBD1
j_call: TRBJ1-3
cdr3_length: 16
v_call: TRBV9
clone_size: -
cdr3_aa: CASSASTGVTGNTIYF
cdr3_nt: TGTGCCAGCAGCGCCTCGACAGGGGTGACTGGAAACACCATATATTTT

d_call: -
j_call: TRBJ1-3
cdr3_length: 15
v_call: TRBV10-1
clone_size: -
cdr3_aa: CASSQGGGSGNTIYF
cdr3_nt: TGCGCCAGCAGTCAGGGTGGTGGCTCTGGAAACACCATATATTTT

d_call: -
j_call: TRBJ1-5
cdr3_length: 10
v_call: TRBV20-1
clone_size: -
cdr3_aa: CSAAGQPQHF
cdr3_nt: TGCAGTGCTGCGGGTCAGCCCCAGCATTTT

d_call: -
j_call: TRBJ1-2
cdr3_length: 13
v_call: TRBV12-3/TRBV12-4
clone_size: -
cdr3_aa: CASSSLDEREYTF
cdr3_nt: TGTGCCAGCAGCTCCCTGGACGAGCGAGAGTACACCTTC

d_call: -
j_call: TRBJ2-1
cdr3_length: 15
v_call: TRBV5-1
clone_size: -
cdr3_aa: CASSLAAGVYNEQFF
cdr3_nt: TGCGCCAGCAGCTTGGCGGCAGGGGTTTACAATGAGCAGTTCTTC

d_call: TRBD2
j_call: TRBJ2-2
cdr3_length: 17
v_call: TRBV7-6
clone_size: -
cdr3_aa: CASSPQASGRTVGELFF
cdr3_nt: TGTGCCAGCAGCCCACAGGCCAGCGGGAGGACTGTCGGGGAGCTGTTTTTT

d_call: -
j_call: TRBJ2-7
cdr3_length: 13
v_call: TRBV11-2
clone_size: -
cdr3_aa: CASSLGAKGEQYF
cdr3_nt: TGTGCCAGCAGCTTAGGGGCAAAAGGCGAGCAGTACTTC

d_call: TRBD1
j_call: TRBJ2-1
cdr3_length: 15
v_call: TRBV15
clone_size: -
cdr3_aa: CATSWDRGGYNEQFF
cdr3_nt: TGTGCCACCAGCTGGGACAGGGGGGGATACAATGAGCAGTTCTTC